This is a list of T cell receptor beta chains from one sample in a study of T-cell reconstitution after alpha-beta-depleted transplantation in children. TCRdb called the PCR reads again in MiXCR, with one record for every CDR3 protein. The sample lists approximately 200,000 distinct CDR3 sequences, 13% to 15% occurring once. The sample here was PBMCs from the stem cell graft donor, taken from the stem cell graft. Receptors originate from a human donor who donated a stem cell graft to a child with acute lymphoblastic leukemia. Each CDR3 is given with its conserved first and last residue. A D gene is named only where the DNA matches it firmly. The size entry is marked missing in some rows and otherwise reads once, few, many or a size class.

>TRBV13|15|.|.|TRBJ2-1
CASSNEGLGTNEQFF
TGTGCCAGCAGCAACGAGGGACTGGGGACGAATGAGCAGTTCTTC
>TRBV20-1|14|many|TRBD1|TRBJ2-7
CSASRDSGSGEQYF
TGCAGTGCATCTAGGGACAGCGGTTCGGGTGAGCAGTACTTC
>TRBV6-5|15|.|.|TRBJ2-4
CASSYTSWGKNIQYF
TGTGCCAGCAGTTACACGTCCTGGGGCAAAAACATTCAGTACTTC
>TRBV3-1|13|many|TRBD2|TRBJ2-1
CASAIAGYNEQFF
TGTGCCAGCGCCATAGCGGGGTACAATGAGCAGTTCTTC
>TRBV29-1|13|many|TRBD2|TRBJ2-7
CSGTGTSGYEQYF
TGCAGCGGTACCGGGACTAGCGGCTACGAGCAGTACTTC
>TRBV7-9|14|many|.|TRBJ1-1
CASSHPRFHTEAFF
TGTGCCAGCAGCCACCCGAGATTCCACACTGAAGCTTTCTTT
>TRBV7-8|12|many|.|TRBJ2-1
CASSEGLGEQFF
TGTGCCAGCAGCGAAGGACTGGGTGAGCAGTTCTTC
>TRBV6-5|15|many|.|TRBJ2-7
CASSYSRVPSYEQYF
TGTGCCAGCAGTTACTCACGGGTTCCCTCCTACGAGCAGTACTTC
>TRBV11-3|17|many|TRBD2|TRBJ2-2
CASSSSPGLADTGELFF
TGTGCCAGCAGTTCTTCTCCGGGACTAGCGGACACCGGGGAGCTGTTTTTT
>TRBV5-6|16|once|.|TRBJ2-1
CASSGLGTDDYNEQFF
TGTGCCAGCAGCGGACTGGGGACGGACGATTACAATGAGCAGTTCTTC
>TRBV20-1|15|.|.|TRBJ1-3
CSAREFGDSGNTIYF
TGCAGTGCTAGGGAATTTGGGGACTCTGGAAACACCATATATTTT
>TRBV28|13|many|.|TRBJ2-4
CASSSGTGNIQYF
TGTGCCAGCAGTTCCGGGACGGGAAACATTCAGTACTTC
>TRBV6-5|17|many|TRBD2|TRBJ2-3
CASGGPRGGFLTDTQYF
TGTGCCAGCGGGGGCCCCCGGGGGGGGTTCCTCACAGATACGCAGTATTTT
>TRBV27|15|many|.|TRBJ2-4
CASSSGGLAKNIQYF
TGTGCCAGCAGTTCCGGTGGATTGGCCAAAAACATTCAGTACTTC
>TRBV7-9|14|many|TRBD1|TRBJ1-1
CASSLLLQGAEAFF
TGTGCCAGCAGCTTACTATTACAGGGGGCTGAAGCTTTCTTT
>TRBV4-1|16|.|TRBD1|TRBJ1-2
CASSQVRGRGVDGYTF
TGCGCCAGCAGCCAAGTGAGGGGGCGCGGGGTGGATGGCTACACCTTC
>TRBV5-6|17|many|TRBD2|TRBJ2-5
CASSPGSLAVIQETQYF
TGTGCCAGCAGCCCCGGTTCTCTAGCGGTTATTCAAGAGACCCAGTACTTC
>TRBV7-9|16|few|.|TRBJ2-3
CASSFPLVKSTDTQYF
TGTGCCAGCAGCTTCCCACTAGTTAAGAGCACAGATACGCAGTATTTT
>TRBV7-6|15|few|TRBD1|TRBJ1-1
CASSLYQGANTEAFF
TGTGCCAGCAGCCTTTATCAGGGGGCCAACACTGAAGCTTTCTTT
>TRBV2|11|many|.|TRBJ2-2
CASSPLGELFF
TGTGCCAGCAGTCCGCTGGGGGAGCTGTTTTTT
>TRBV12-3/TRBV12-4|18|many|TRBD1|TRBJ2-3
CASSSGFGGGQGADTQYF
TGTGCCAGCAGTTCCGGTTTTGGTGGGGGACAGGGGGCAGATACGCAGTATTTT
>TRBV18|14|once|.|TRBJ1-2
CASSPDRANYGYTF
TGTGCCAGCTCACCAGACAGAGCTAACTATGGCTACACCTTC
>TRBV4-1|14|few|TRBD1|TRBJ1-3
CASNEGASGNTIYF
TGCGCCAGCAACGAGGGGGCCTCTGGAAACACCATATATTTT
>TRBV11-2|14|many|.|TRBJ2-7
CASSFGGRSYEQYF
TGTGCCAGCAGCTTCGGGGGAAGGTCCTACGAGCAGTACTTC
>TRBV7-6|16|many|TRBD1|TRBJ1-1
CASSLGQGTLNTEAFF
TGTGCCAGCAGCCTGGGACAGGGGACCCTGAACACTGAAGCTTTCTTT
>TRBV20-1|17|.|TRBD2|TRBJ2-1
CCASRLAGMSSYNEQFF
TGCTGTGCTAGCCGCCTAGCGGGTATGAGCTCCTACAATGAGCAGTTCTTC
>TRBV20-1|14|many|.|TRBJ2-1
CSAQTRKSYNEQFF
TGCAGTGCTCAGACTCGAAAATCCTACAATGAGCAGTTCTTC
>TRBV20-1|14|many|.|TRBJ2-3
CSAPLSGGADTQYF
TGCAGTGCCCCCCTTAGCGGAGGAGCGGATACGCAGTATTTT
>TRBV4-2|16|.|TRBD2|TRBJ2-7
CAISPALRTSEYEQYF
TGTGCCATCAGCCCCGCATTAAGGACTAGCGAGTACGAGCAGTACTTC
>TRBV20-1|13|many|.|TRBJ2-3
CSARPSGTDTQYF
TGCAGTGCTAGGCCTAGCGGCACAGATACGCAGTATTTT
>TRBV12-3/TRBV12-4|14|many|.|TRBJ2-3
CASSRFGDTDTQYF
TGTGCCAGCAGCCGTTTTGGGGACACAGATACGCAGTATTTT
>TRBV10-3|13|many|.|TRBJ2-3
CAISESRADTQYF
TGTGCCATCAGTGAGTCGAGGGCAGATACGCAGTATTTT
>TRBV11-2|13|many|TRBD2|TRBJ2-7
CASSPGGGAEQYF
TGTGCCAGCAGCCCCGGCGGGGGGGCCGAGCAGTACTTC
>TRBV5-5|13|.|.|TRBJ1-5
CASSLASGQPQHF
TGTGCCAGCAGCTTGGCCTCGGGTCAGCCCCAGCATTTT
>TRBV12-3/TRBV12-4|14|many|TRBD1|TRBJ1-1
CASRKTGVNTEAFF
TGTGCCAGCAGAAAGACAGGGGTGAACACTGAAGCTTTCTTT